A single sample is the source of the 13 T cell receptor beta chains below, sequenced in a study of blood T cell repertoires in COVID-19. The assay was immunoSEQ multiplex PCR, and TCRdb's table has in-frame clones only and misses some. Of more than 95,000 clones listed, 75% to 85% are singletons. Material for sequencing was peripheral blood. These receptors all stem from a woman between 50 and 59 years old with acute or convalescent COVID-19.

The chain couples TRBV6-4 to TRBJ2-1; D is possibly TRBD2 (7 bases). The length of the CDR3 is 14 residues. Between the trimmed V and J ends, which lost 5 bases and 6 bases, there was a span of 14 bases. The germline gives CDR1 MRHNA, CDR2 SNTAGT. The CDR3, as DNA: TGTGCCAGCAGTCTCGAGGGGGGGGGCAATGAGCAGTTCTTC. It codes for CASSLEGGGNEQFF.

The chain is built from TRBV6-4 and TRBJ2-1; 7 bases fit TRBD2. The ends lost 4 bases at V and 3 bases at J; junction bases unmatched: 6. This CDR3 has 15 residues. Per the germline V gene, CDR1 is MRHNA and CDR2 is SNTAGT. In nucleotides, the CDR3 is TGTGCCAGCAGTGCCGGGCTAGCGGACTACAATGAGCAGTTCTTC. This encodes CASSAGLADYNEQFF.

The J gene is TRBJ2-2, the V gene TRBV5-1; D might be TRBD2 (5 bases). This CDR3 has 12 amino acids. Germline CDR1 is SGHRS and CDR2 is YFSETQ. Trimming shortened V by 5 bases and J by 5 bases, and 7 bases separated the two germline ends. CDR3 loop: CASRSGTGELFF. The CDR3 nucleotides read TGCGCCAGCAGATCGGGGACCGGGGAGCTGTTTTTT.

V usage is TRBV7-8 and J usage is TRBJ2-2; tentative D call: TRBD1 (5 bases). CDR1 and CDR2 (germline): SGHVS, FQNEAQ. The length of the CDR3 is 15 residues. The V and J ends lost 2 bases and 5 bases respectively, with 12 bases between them. The CDR3 region has the DNA TGTGCCAGCAGCTTATCGGCAGGGCGAACCGGGGAGCTGTTTTTT. This codes for CASSLSAGRTGELFF. The whole variable domain, filled in from reference TRBV7-8 and TRBJ2-2, reads GAGVSQSPRYKVAKRGQDVALRCDPISGHVSLFWYQQALGQGPEFLTYFQNEAQLDKSGLPSDRFFAERPEGSVSTLKIQRTQQEDSAVYLCASSLSAGRTGELFFGEGSRLTVL.

The CDR3 nucleotides read TGCGCCAGCAGCTTGGTCCTCCTAGCGGGAGGGCTAGATACGCAGTATTTT. Protein: CASSLVLLAGGLDTQYF. The chain carries TRBV5-1 and TRBJ2-3, with 12 bases identical to TRBD2. The CDR3 runs 17 residues. Losses at the gene ends were 0 bases for V and 5 bases for J; bases not matched to a gene: 7. Germline V CDR1 and CDR2: SGHRS, YFSETQ.

A single count supports this clone. V and J are TRBV29-1 and TRBJ2-3; 7 positions match TRBD2. CDR3 length: 12 residues. V lost 8 bases to trimming and J lost 4 bases; unmatched junction nucleotides: 6. CDR1 is SQVTM, CDR2 ANQGSEA, per germline. The CDR3: CSSSAGSDTQYF. DNA for the CDR3: TGCAGCTCTTCAGCGGGATCAGATACGCAGTATTTT.

V usage is TRBV5-5 and J usage is TRBJ2-7; the D gene is possibly TRBD1 (5 bases). V lost 4 bases and J lost 4, with 15 bases in between. The CDR3 has 14 amino acids. From germline, CDR1 is SGHKS and CDR2 YYEKEE (reference sequence). The CDR3 DNA is TGTGCCAGCAGCCAACAGGTCACGACTTACGAGCAGTACTTC. Amino acids: CASSQQVTTYEQYF.

V and J are TRBV28 and TRBJ1-5; D is uncertain. V lost 3 bases to trimming and J lost 4 bases, with 7 bases between them. From germline, CDR1 is MDHEN and CDR2 SYDVKM. The CDR3 spans 13 residues. In DNA form, the CDR3 reads TGTGCCAGCAGTTTCGTCCAGAATCAGCCCCAGCATTTT. Protein: CASSFVQNQPQHF.

This clone was seen once. The chain uses TRBV2 and TRBJ1-1; the D gene is possibly TRBD1 (6 bases). Deletions cut 2 bases from V and 4 bases from J, with 17 bases between. This CDR3 comprises 16 residues. The germline gives CDR1 SNHLY, CDR2 FYNNEI. CDR3 bases: TGTGCCAGCAGTGAATCCTCCCTGGGGGGGCCCACTGAAGCTTTCTTT. This codes for CASSESSLGGPTEAFF.

This clone was picked up one time. J is TRBJ1-1 and V is TRBV16, with D uncertain. V lost 0 bases to trimming and J lost 1 base, with 9 bases between them. Germline lookup yields CDR1 KGHSY and CDR2 FQNENV. CDR3 length: 15 amino acids. The CDR3 sequence: CASSQSRGTNTEAFF. CDR3 nucleotide sequence: TGTGCCAGCAGCCAATCTCGGGGAACGAACACTGAAGCTTTCTTT. Using reference TRBV16 and TRBJ1-1 for the parts outside the CDR3, the full variable domain is GEEVAQTPKHLVRGEGQKAKLYCAPIKGHSYVFWYQQVLKNEFKFLISFQNENVFDETGMPKERFSAKCLPNSPCSLEIQATKLEDSAVYFCASSQSRGTNTEAFFGQGTRLTVV.

The V call is TRBV20-1, the J call TRBJ2-7, with D tentatively TRBD1 (5 bases). The CDR3 runs 11 residues. CDR1 is DFQATT, CDR2 SNEGSKA, per germline (reference sequence). V dropped 5 bases and J dropped 4 bases, with 9 bases sitting between them. In DNA form, the CDR3 reads TGCAGTGCTGGCAGGGTTTACGAGCAGTACTTC. Translation: CSAGRVYEQYF.

This clone was seen more than once but under ten times. This chain links TRBV6-5 with TRBJ1-1, with 8 bases that match TRBD1. This CDR3 comprises 14 residues. V was clipped by 8 bases and J by 4 bases; unmatched bases: 9. The germline CDR1 and CDR2 sequences are MNHEY and SVGAGI. The CDR3 here is CASRAQGEGTEAFF. Written as DNA, the CDR3 is TGTGCCAGCCGAGCACAGGGGGAAGGCACTGAAGCTTTCTTT.

As DNA, the CDR3 is TGTGCCAGCAGCCCCAGGACCGGGACTAGCGGTCGCCGGTCCCCAGATACGCAGTATTTT. Encoded protein: CASSPRTGTSGRRSPDTQYF. The V call is TRBV9, the J call TRBJ2-3, with 11 positions matching TRBD2. The junction had 20 bases not matched to a gene; V was cut back by 4 bases and J by 4 bases. The CDR3 length is 20 residues. Germline lookup yields CDR1 SGDLS and CDR2 YYNGEE.